The table lists the clone carrying this T cell receptor (beta chain) with a few counts. Its matching antigen is unknown. TCRdb passed the 5' RACE reads through MiXCR, listing each CDR3 protein once. This repertoire shows about 840,000 distinct CDR3 sequences, about 10% found once; its top ten account for approximately 0.5%. This entry is derived from a study of CD8 T cells in ankylosing spondylitis. Study observations and caveats: Seemingly characteristic of ankylosing spondylitis blood was a TCR beta motif consisting of about 8 highly homologous variants.

CDR3 length: 14 residues. The V gene lost 0 bases and the J gene lost 5 bases, with 6 bases spanning the gap. Germline V lookup: CDR1 SGDLS, CDR2 YYNGEE. The TCR was taken from a male donor with ankylosing spondylitis. The chain has TRBV9 and TRBJ2-6; D perhaps matches TRBD2 (5 bases). Sequenced material: blood, either unsorted or a sorted T cell fraction (not recorded which). CDR3 nucleotide sequence: TGTGCCAGCAGCGTAGGCGGGCGGGCCAACGTCCTGACTTTC. It is translated as CASSVGGRANVLTF.